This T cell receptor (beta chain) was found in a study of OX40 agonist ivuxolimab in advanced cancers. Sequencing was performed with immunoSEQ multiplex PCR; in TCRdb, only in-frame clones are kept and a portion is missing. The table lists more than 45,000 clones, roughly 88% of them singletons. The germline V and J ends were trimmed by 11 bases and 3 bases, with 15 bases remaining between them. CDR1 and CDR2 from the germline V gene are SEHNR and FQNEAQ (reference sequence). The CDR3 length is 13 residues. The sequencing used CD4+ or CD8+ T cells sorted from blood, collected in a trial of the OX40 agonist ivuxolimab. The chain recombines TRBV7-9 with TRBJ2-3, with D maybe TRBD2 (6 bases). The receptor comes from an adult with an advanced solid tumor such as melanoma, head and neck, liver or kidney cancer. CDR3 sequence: CAGGLGQTDTQYF. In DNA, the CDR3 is TGTGCCGGGGGGTTAGGGCAGACAGATACGCAGTATTTT.